Below are 9 T cell receptor beta chains sequenced from a single sample in a study of OX40 agonist ivuxolimab in advanced cancers. To prepare the library, the immunoSEQ multiplex PCR assay was applied. Here the immuneACCESS table is served through TCRdb, limited to in-frame sequences with V and J called. Missing clones are a known gap in these copies; in checked studies unresolved V genes cover under half, and the rest lacks a known reason. The sample profile shows some 53,000 clones; 90% to 95% of them were found once. The ten top clones hold 10% to 15% of the sample. This material consisted of CD4+ or CD8+ T cells sorted from blood, taken in a trial of the OX40 agonist ivuxolimab. The receptors stem from an adult with an advanced solid tumor such as melanoma, head and neck, liver or kidney cancer.

This chain connects TRBV9 to TRBJ1-4, with 7 bases matching TRBD1. The CDR3 is 15 residues long. V lost 0 bases and J lost 9; bases outside the gene matches: 8. CDR1 is SGDLS, CDR2 YYNGEE, per germline. The CDR3 DNA sequence: TGTGCCAGCAGCGTAGGAAAGGGGGCGCAAAAAAAACTGTTTTTT. It yields the protein CASSVGKGAQKKLFF.

The gene calls are TRBV7-2 and TRBJ2-1; 8 nucleotides agree with TRBD1. The CDR3 is made up of 17 amino acids. Losses at the gene ends were 1 base for V and 4 bases for J; bases not matched to a gene: 9. Germline assignment: CDR1 SGHTA and CDR2 FQGNSA. The CDR3 nucleotides are TGTGCCAGCAGCTTAGACCTTTGGGGACAGGAATACAATGAGCAGTTCTTC. As protein: CASSLDLWGQEYNEQFF.

V usage is TRBV9 and J usage is TRBJ2-1, with 12 bases matching TRBD2. The CDR3 covers 15 residues. Germline V lookup: CDR1 SGDLS, CDR2 YYNGEE. V was pared by 4 bases and J by 4 bases, with 3 bases of the junction left unmatched. CDR3 nucleotide sequence: TGTGCCAGCAGCAGTACTAGCGGGAGGTACAATGAGCAGTTCTTC. It encodes CASSSTSGRYNEQFF.

This clone showed up just once. V and J are TRBV7-9 and TRBJ2-7, with a possible D match to TRBD1 (6 bases). This CDR3 spans 15 amino acids. The V gene lost 1 base and the J gene lost 1 base, with 11 bases spanning the gap. Germline V gives CDR1 SEHNR, CDR2 FQNEAQ (reference sequence). CDR3 DNA sequence: TGTGCCAGCAGCTTAGGTGGGGGCAAGTCCTACGAGCAGTACTTC. This gives the protein CASSLGGGKSYEQYF.

The V call is TRBV14, the J call TRBJ1-1; 7 bases match TRBD1. V gave up 4 bases and J gave up 5 bases; unmatched junction bases: 4. Looked up from germline, CDR1 is SGHDN and CDR2 is FVKESK. The CDR3 is 13 residues long. Here the CDR3 DNA reads TGTGCCAGCAGCCTTCTACAGGGGACTGAAGCTTTCTTT. This encodes CASSLLQGTEAFF. The complete variable domain, with remaining parts taken from reference TRBV14 and TRBJ1-1, reads EAGVTQFPSHSVIEKGQTVTLRCDPISGHDNLYWYRRVMGKEIKFLLHFVKESKQDESGMPNNRFLAERTGGTYSTLKVQPAELEDSGVYFCASSLLQGTEAFFGQGTRLTVV.

The chain is built from TRBV14 and TRBJ2-1; 9 bases are shared with TRBD2. This CDR3 has 15 amino acids. The V segment lost 4 bases and the J segment 4 bases; nucleotides outside the gene matches: 5. CDR1 and CDR2 (germline): SGHDN, FVKESK. The CDR3 region has the DNA TGTGCCAGCAGCCTGAATAGCGGGGGTTACAATGAGCAGTTCTTC. Translating it yields CASSLNSGGYNEQFF.

This rearrangement joins TRBV6-5 to TRBJ1-1; no reliable D call. The CDR3 loop spans 15 amino acids. The germline CDR1 and CDR2 sequences are MNHEY and SVGAGI. Trimming pared 0 bases from V and 10 bases from J, leaving 18 bases between. CDR3 amino acids: CASSYSVASRNGAFF. CDR3 DNA: TGTGCCAGCAGTTACTCGGTCGCCTCACGCAATGGAGCTTTCTTT.

V gene TRBV27 combines with J gene TRBJ2-7, with a tentative D call TRBD1 (6 bases). Germline V CDR1 and CDR2: MNHEY, SMNVEV (reference sequence). CDR3 length: 15 amino acids. The V gene lost 0 bases and the J gene lost 0 bases, with 9 bases spanning the gap. CDR3 amino acids: CASSLSGGPSYEQYF. The CDR3 bases are TGTGCCAGCAGTTTATCAGGGGGTCCCTCCTACGAGCAGTACTTC.

V is TRBV5-1 and J is TRBJ2-7; 8 nucleotides agree with TRBD1. The CDR3 is made up of 12 amino acids. Germline loops: CDR1 SGHRS, CDR2 YFSETQ. The V gene end was trimmed by 3 bases and the J gene end by 6 bases; junction bases not matched to a gene: 2. CDR3 in DNA: TGCGCCAGCAGCTCGACAGGGGTCGAGCAGTACTTC. Residues: CASSSTGVEQYF.